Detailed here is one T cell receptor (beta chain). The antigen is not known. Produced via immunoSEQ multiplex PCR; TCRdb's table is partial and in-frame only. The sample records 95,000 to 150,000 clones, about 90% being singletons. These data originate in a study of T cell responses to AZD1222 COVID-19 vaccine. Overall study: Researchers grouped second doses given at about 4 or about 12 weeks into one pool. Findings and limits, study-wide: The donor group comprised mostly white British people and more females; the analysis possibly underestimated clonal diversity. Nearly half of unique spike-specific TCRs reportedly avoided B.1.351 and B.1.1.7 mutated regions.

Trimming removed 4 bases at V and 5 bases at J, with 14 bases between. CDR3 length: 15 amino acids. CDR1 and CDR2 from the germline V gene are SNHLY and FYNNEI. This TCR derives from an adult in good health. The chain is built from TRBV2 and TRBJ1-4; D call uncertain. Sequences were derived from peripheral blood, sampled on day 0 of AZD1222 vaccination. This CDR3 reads CASSGAPGLNEKLFF. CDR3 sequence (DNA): TGTGCCAGCAGTGGGGCCCCGGGTCTCAATGAAAAACTGTTTTTT.